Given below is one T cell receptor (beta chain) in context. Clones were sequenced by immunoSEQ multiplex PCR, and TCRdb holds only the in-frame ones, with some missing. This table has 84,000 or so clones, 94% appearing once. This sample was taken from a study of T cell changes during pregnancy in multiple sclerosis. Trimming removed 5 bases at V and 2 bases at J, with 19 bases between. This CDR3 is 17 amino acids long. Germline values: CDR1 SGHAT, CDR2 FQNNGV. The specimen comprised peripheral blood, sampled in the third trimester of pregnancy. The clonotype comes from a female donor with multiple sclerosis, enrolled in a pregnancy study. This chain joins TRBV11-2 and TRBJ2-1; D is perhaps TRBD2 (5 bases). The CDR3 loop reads CASSPPGLALPYNEQFF. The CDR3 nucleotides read TGTGCCAGCAGCCCACCCGGGCTAGCTCTACCCTACAATGAGCAGTTCTTC.